The entry below describes one T cell receptor (beta chain). The table lists this clonotype with a count of one. Its antigen specificity is not known. Mismatch with germline at one junction end may stem from a read error. Amplification of TCR beta CDR3 regions was carried out from RNA transcripts. A first-round RT-PCR of the TCR CDR3 used the HTBI primer set with the Qiagen OneStep RT-PCR kit. The libraries were constructed in a second round of multiplex PCR and then size-selected and purified. Libraries were sequenced paired-end with 100 bp reads on an Illumina HiSeq2000. Per the original workflow: SOAPnuke was used to process the raw data, with reads discarded if the reads contained adapters or uncalled bases, had a mean Phred below 15, or lacked an exact constant-primer or identifier match. High-quality paired reads were merged using COPE v1.2.5, and each unique nucleotide sequence was defined as a clonotype. Clonotypes were aligned to IMGT TRBV, TRBD and TRBJ reference segments using MiTCR v1.1. The analysis included only V-J combinations with a frequency above 0.0001, which together covered about 99% of the repertoires. The TCS score was defined as the ratio of F50 (clonal expansion) to E x V (chaos), calculated using BLOSUM62-based TCRdist between CDR3 peptides within each V-J. Welch's t-statistics and random forest reduced 450 to 600 V-J features to fewer than 15, which were used in a naive Bayes classifier (R e1071). Thyroid-blood repertoire similarity was quantified with the Morisita-Horn index. Starting from the raw public reads, TCRdb applied fastp trimming at Q25, assembled clones with MiXCR and retained in-frame beta chains. Every CDR3 protein is listed once, alongside the most common genes and DNA of its rows. Clone size and V and J calls follow TCRdb, not the original study. The sample yields about 640,000 distinct CDR3 sequences; about 45% were counted once. Approximately 7.2% of the sample belongs to the ten largest clones.

The germline V gene provides CDR1 SGHTA and CDR2 FQGNSA. The CDR3 contains 17 residues, cysteine and phenylalanine counted. The read is trimmed to its CDR3 DNA, 51 bases read in frame from base 1. These data belong to a study of T cells in Graves' hyperthyroidism and ophthalmopathy (dated by TCRdb to between 2017 and 2020). General notes on the study: To identify TCR V-J signatures that set the groups apart, the researchers used a discovery cohort of more than 95 patients, made up of approximately 43 with Graves' ophthalmopathy and 57 with stable Graves' hyperthyroidism. An independent validation cohort of under 20 hyperthyroidism patients and about 16 patients who later progressed to ophthalmopathy tested prospective prediction of ophthalmopathy. The roughly 91 discovery patients were randomly split 7:3 into training and test sets. Once sampling was done, hyperthyroidism patients were given methimazole at a starting dose of 30 mg daily, whereas ophthalmopathy patients were given high-dose intravenous methylprednisolone. In about 6 Graves' hyperthyroidism patients, the study also compared T-cell repertoires from thyroid tissue with T-cell repertoires from blood. The paper describes TCR Vbeta CDR3 sequencing of 120 to 150 peripheral blood samples, made up of 43 ophthalmopathy patients, 70 to 75 hyperthyroidism patients and 17 progressor patients. What the study reported, not specific to this receptor: Sample size was not statistically predetermined, and blinding of investigators to group allocation was not performed. In validation, progression to ophthalmopathy was predicted by the model with almost 71% sensitivity and 72% to 85% specificity, a median of about 6.8 months before onset. Ophthalmopathy was separated from stable hyperthyroidism by a 13 V-J signature model, with just over 85% sensitivity and about 81% specificity obtained in cross-validation and 80%/75% obtained in testing. Most expanded thyroid clonotypes (frequency above 0.001) were also found in blood, which suggests that blood repertoires may mirror thyroid immune responses.

Patients with uncontrolled infections, other autoimmune diseases, pregnancy or lactation were excluded. Diagnoses relied on clinical symptoms, serum thyroxine and TRAb, thyroid ultrasound and orbital computed tomography. Total RNA was extracted using Trizol reagent, and RNA quality was assessed on an Agilent 2100 Bioanalyzer. The receptor chain draws on TRBV7-2 and TRBJ2-7, and the D gene may be TRBD1, 5 bases matching. The sequenced sample was peripheral blood or thyroid tissue (not recorded which). The sequence was obtained from an adult man with Graves' disease, either hyperthyroidism or ophthalmopathy (not recorded which). The CDR3 protein: CAGSLAATGELAYEQYF. The DNA sequence is as follows: TGTGCCGGCAGCTTGGCCGCTACAGGAGAGTTAGCCTACGAGCAGTACTTC.